This is a list of T cell receptor beta chains from one sample in a study of OX40 agonist ivuxolimab in advanced cancers. The protocol was immunoSEQ multiplex PCR, while the TCRdb copy is restricted to in-frame clones and leaves out a portion. The sample shows about 69,000 clones, about 80% of them seen only once. Sequences were derived from CD4+ or CD8+ T cells sorted from blood, sampled in a trial of the OX40 agonist ivuxolimab. Every receptor here comes from an adult with an advanced solid tumor such as melanoma, head and neck, liver or kidney cancer. Each CDR3 is given with its conserved first and last residue. A D gene is named only where the DNA matches it firmly. A row's size may be missing; if present it is once, few, many or a size class.

TRBJ1-6 14 TRBV12-2 . few TGTGCAAGTCGAGCAGGACAGGGTAATTCACCCCTCCACTTT CASRAGQGNSPLHF
TRBJ2-3 14 TRBV30 . . TGTGCCTGGAATCTAGCGAAGGGCACAGATACGCAGTATTTT CAWNLAKGTDTQYF
TRBJ2-5 15 TRBV7-9 . . TGTGCCAGCAGCTTAGGGTCTATAGGGAGGGAGACCCAGTACTTC CASSLGSIGRETQYF
TRBJ1-3 12 TRBV6-5 . . TGTGCCAGCACCAGTACTGGAAACACCATATATTTT CASTSTGNTIYF
TRBJ1-6 17 TRBV2 TRBD1 . TGTGCCAGCAGGGGGACAGGGGGTAGGACCTATAATTCACCCCTCCACTTT CASRGTGGRTYNSPLHF
TRBJ1-5 13 TRBV10-3 . . TGTGCCATCATGGAGGGGTTTGATCAGCCCCAGCATTTT CAIMEGFDQPQHF
TRBJ2-2 16 TRBV9 TRBD2 . TGTGCCAGCAGCGTAGTCTCTAGCGGGAGCTCCGGGGAGCTGTTTTTT CASSVVSSGSSGELFF
TRBJ2-7 15 TRBV5-1 . . TGCGCCAGCGGAATCAACACAGGGCCCTCCTACGAGCAGTACTTC CASGINTGPSYEQYF
TRBJ1-1 14 TRBV6-5 . . TGTGCCAGCAGTTTAACACAGGGTTGGACTGAAGCTTTCTTT CASSLTQGWTEAFF
TRBJ1-1 14 TRBV19 . . TGTGCCAGCCGACGGGGCAGACGGAACACTGAAGCTTTCTTT CASRRGRRNTEAFF
TRBJ1-5 16 TRBV18 . few TGTGCCAGCTCACCACCGGGGGCTCGGAGCAATCAGCCCCAGCATTTT CASSPPGARSNQPQHF
TRBJ1-1 17 TRBV5-6 . . TGTGCCAGCAGCTTGCGCAGGTCCGCCCCGTGGAACACTGAAGCTTTCTTT CASSLRRSAPWNTEAFF